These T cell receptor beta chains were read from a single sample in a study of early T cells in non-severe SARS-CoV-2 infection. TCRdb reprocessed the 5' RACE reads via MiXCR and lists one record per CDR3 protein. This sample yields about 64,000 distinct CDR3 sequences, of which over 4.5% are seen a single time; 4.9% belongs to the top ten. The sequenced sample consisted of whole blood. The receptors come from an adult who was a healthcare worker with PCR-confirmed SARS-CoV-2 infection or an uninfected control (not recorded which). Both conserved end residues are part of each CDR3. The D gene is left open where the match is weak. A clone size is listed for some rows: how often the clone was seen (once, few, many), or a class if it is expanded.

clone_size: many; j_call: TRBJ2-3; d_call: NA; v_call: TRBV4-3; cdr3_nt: TGCGCCAGCAGCGTAGAGGCCCAGGTCTACAACAAAGATACGCAGTATTTT; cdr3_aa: CASSVEAQVYNKDTQYF
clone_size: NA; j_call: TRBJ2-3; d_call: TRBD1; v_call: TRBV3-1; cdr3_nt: TGTGCCAGCAGCGATACCGGGACAGGGACCACAGATACGCAGTATTTT; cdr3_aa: CASSDTGTGTTDTQYF
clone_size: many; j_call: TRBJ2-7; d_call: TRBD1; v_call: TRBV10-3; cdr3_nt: TGTGCCATCAGCGCTAACCCGGACAGGGCTACGGGGGAGCAGTACTTC; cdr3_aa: CAISANPDRATGEQYF
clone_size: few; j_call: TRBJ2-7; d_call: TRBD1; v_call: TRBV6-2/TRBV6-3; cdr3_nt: TGTGCCAGCAGTCCTTCTCCGGGACAGACCCTTGGTGAGCAGTACTTC; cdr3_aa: CASSPSPGQTLGEQYF
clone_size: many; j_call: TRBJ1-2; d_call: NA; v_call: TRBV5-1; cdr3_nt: TGCGCCAGCAGCTCTAGTCCTACAGGGATCGGCTACACCTTC; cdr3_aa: CASSSSPTGIGYTF
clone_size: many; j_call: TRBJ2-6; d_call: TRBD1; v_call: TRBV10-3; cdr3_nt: TGTGCCATCACGAGGGCGACAGGGATACGAGGAGCTGGGGCCAACGTCCTGACTTTC; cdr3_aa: CAITRATGIRGAGANVLTF
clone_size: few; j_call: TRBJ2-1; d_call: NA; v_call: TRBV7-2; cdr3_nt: TGTGCCAGCAGCCCTTTGGCGGGCATCGCCTACAATGAGCAGTTCTTC; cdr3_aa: CASSPLAGIAYNEQFF
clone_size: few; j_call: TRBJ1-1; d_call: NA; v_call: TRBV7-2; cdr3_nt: TGTGCCAGCAGCGAACGACTCGACAGAGACACTGAAGCTTTCTTT; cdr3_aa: CASSERLDRDTEAFF
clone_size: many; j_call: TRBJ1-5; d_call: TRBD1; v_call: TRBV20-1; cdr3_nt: TGCAGTGCTAGGGACGACAGGGTCGGGCAGCCCCAGCATTTT; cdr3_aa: CSARDDRVGQPQHF
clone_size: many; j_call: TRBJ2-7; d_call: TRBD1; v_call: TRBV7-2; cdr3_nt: TGTGCCAGCAGCGGGTCCGGGACAGGCCTGGGGGAGCAGTACTTC; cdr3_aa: CASSGSGTGLGEQYF
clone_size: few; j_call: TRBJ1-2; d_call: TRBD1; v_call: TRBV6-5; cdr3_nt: TGTGCCAGCAGCACGGACAGGGGAAACTATGGCTACACCTTC; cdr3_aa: CASSTDRGNYGYTF
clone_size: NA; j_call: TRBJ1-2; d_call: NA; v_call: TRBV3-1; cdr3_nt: TGTGCCAGCAGCCCCCCACCCGGGACGAACTATGGCTACACCTTC; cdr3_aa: CASSPPPGTNYGYTF